This TCR beta chain was retrieved from a study of a mutant IDH1 vaccine in newly diagnosed glioma (dated by TCRdb to the early 2020s). Broadly, across the study: Eight vaccinations were administered to patients in weeks 1, 3, 5, 7, 11, 15, 19 and 23, corresponding to visits V03 through V10. Vaccination began 4-6 weeks after radiotherapy alone, or alongside temozolomide cycles in the chemotherapy-containing groups. Of the 32 treated patients, roughly 62% were male and about 40% were female, and the mean age was approximately 37 years. Before enrollment, most patients had been given radiochemotherapy with temozolomide as standard therapy, while the rest had received either radiotherapy alone or temozolomide alone. Six visits were used for peripheral blood collection: V03 (baseline), V05, V07, V10, V12 and V13. Longitudinal TCRB deep sequencing was performed for some 25 treated patients wherever samples were available for exploratory analyses.

From the cysteine through the phenylalanine, the CDR3 covers 14 amino acids. Only CDR3 DNA is held: 42 bases, read in frame from base 1. CDR1 and CDR2 are drawn from the germline V gene: MNHNS, SASEGT. V trim: 2 bases; J trim: 5 bases; unmatched bases: 1. The time point tag for this specimen amounts to: week 11, during vaccination. A 20-mer mutant IDH1 peptide at 300 micrograms in Montanide made up each vaccine dose, which was injected subcutaneously together with topical imiquimod. The donors had newly diagnosed IDH1-mutant astrocytomas of WHO grade 3 or 4 that showed loss of nuclear ATRX. The samples were drawn from NOA16, a multicentre, single-arm, open-label phase I trial in Germany that tested a mutant IDH1 peptide vaccine in humans for the first time. Genomic DNA for TCRB sequencing was extracted from EDTA blood using the DNeasy Blood and Tissue Kit. In the case of this clone: Its antigen is currently not known. The input lacks base qualities; no much larger clone sits a single base away.

Study-wide findings and limitations: The authors stated that sample limitations prevented analyses of patient blood samples from being reproduced. Changes in the top peripheral T cell clonotypes picked up by TCRB sequencing did not appear to be linked to pseudoprogression. Vaccine-induced immune responses across multiple MHC alleles were detected in approximately 93% of patients. Availability determined which PBMC samples were chosen for TCRB deep sequencing.

The library came from the immunoSEQ multiplex PCR assay. Rearranged TCR beta chain sequences were amplified with the hsTCRB Kit following the manufacturer's protocol. An Illumina MiSeq was used to sequence the TCRB libraries. Regarding the original processing steps: The kit vendor's proprietary platform handled demultiplexing, trimming and gene mapping. TCRdb carries this immuneACCESS record with in-frame sequences only. Its versions omit some clonotypes, under half of them owing to an unresolved V gene in the studies checked, with the rest unexplained. The DNA gave D and trimming, while V, J and clone size come from that table. The sample profile shows roughly 110,000 clones; about nine tenths of them were found once. The leading ten clones occupy 0.5% to 0.65% of the sample.

Sequenced here: PBMCs, sampled from a glioma patient whose treatment included an IDH1 peptide vaccine. The chain is encoded by TRBV6-1 joined to TRBJ1-5; 9 bases in the middle match TRBD1. This receptor was obtained from a woman aged 45-60 years with glioma. The nucleotide sequence is given as TGTGCCAGCAGTGAAACAGGGGGCCATCAGCCCCAGCATTTT. The resulting protein is CASSETGGHQPQHF.